A single sample is the source of the 18 T cell receptor beta chains below, sequenced in a study of T cell responses to AZD1222 COVID-19 vaccine. The table came from immunoSEQ multiplex PCR; TCRdb's copy has only in-frame clones and leaves some out. This table holds about 97,000 clones, around nine tenths found once. This specimen consisted of peripheral blood, obtained on day 0 of AZD1222 vaccination. The origin of the receptors is an adult in good health.

The chain recombines TRBV3-1 (or the pseudogene TRBV3-2) with TRBJ2-7; TRBD2 aligns across 9 bases. CDR3 length: 15 amino acids. V shed 1 base and J 0 bases; nucleotides not matched to a gene: 1. CDR1 is LGHDT and CDR2 is YNNKEL in the germline V gene (reference sequence). The CDR3 here is CASSQGLAVSYEQYF. The CDR3 DNA follows: TGTGCCAGCAGCCAAGGACTAGCGGTCTCCTACGAGCAGTACTTC.

The V call is TRBV19, the J call TRBJ2-7; TRBD1 aligns across 8 bases. CDR3 size: 14 residues. Germline lookup yields CDR1 LNHDA and CDR2 SQIVND (reference sequence). J gave up 3 bases and V 3 bases, and 4 bases lay outside the gene matches. The CDR3 region has the DNA TGTGCCAGTAGTATCTTAGACAGGGGCTACGAGCAGTACTTC. As protein: CASSILDRGYEQYF.

This rearrangement joins TRBV16 to TRBJ1-1; no clear D gene. V was trimmed by 0 bases and J by 0 bases, leaving 11 bases between them. Germline V gene data show CDR1 as KGHSY and CDR2 as FQNENV. The CDR3 is 16 amino acids. CDR3: CASSQSLPRMNTEAFF. CDR3 nucleotides: TGTGCCAGCAGCCAATCCCTCCCGCGGATGAACACTGAAGCTTTCTTT.

This clone showed up just once. The chain carries TRBV30 and TRBJ1-3, with 7 bases aligning to TRBD1. This CDR3 is built from 14 residues. Germline CDR1 reads GTSNPN; CDR2 reads SVGIG (reference sequence). With V trimmed by 3 bases and J by 5 bases, 7 bases remained unmatched. CDR3 sequence (DNA): TGTGCCTGGAGGGAGACAGGGTCCCGAAACACCATATATTTT. It encodes CAWRETGSRNTIYF.

This chain joins TRBV18 and TRBJ2-5; 15 nucleotides line up with TRBD2. CDR3 length: 16 amino acids. Germline V lookup: CDR1 KGHSH, CDR2 LQKENI. With V trimmed by 5 bases and J by 2 bases, 3 bases remained unmatched. CDR3 in amino acids: CASSTGLAGGQETQYF. CDR3 nucleotides: TGTGCCAGCTCAACGGGACTAGCGGGGGGACAAGAGACCCAGTACTTC.

The rearrangement links TRBV30 to TRBJ1-1; weak D call: TRBD1 (6 bases). Deletions cut 0 bases from V and 4 bases from J, with 15 bases between. CDR1 GTSNPN and CDR2 SVGIG come from the germline V gene (reference sequence). The CDR3 length is 15 residues. In DNA form, the CDR3 reads TGTGCCTGGAGTGTCCTCGGGGGGCAGGGCACTGAAGCTTTCTTT. This sequence encodes CAWSVLGGQGTEAFF.

The chain joins TRBV5-1 to TRBJ2-7, with 14 bases fitting TRBD2. CDR1 is SGHRS, CDR2 YFSETQ, per germline. CDR3 size: 19 residues. The V and J ends lost 4 bases and 2 bases, in that order; junction bases with no gene match: 14. The CDR3 sequence is CASSPSGGTSGGPTYEQYF. DNA of the CDR3: TGCGCCAGCAGCCCCAGCGGGGGGACTAGCGGGGGTCCGACCTACGAGCAGTACTTC.

This clone was seen only a few times. Written as DNA, the CDR3 is TGTGCCAGTAGTAGAACGGAGATTGATGGCTACACCTTC. Its protein is CASSRTEIDGYTF. V is TRBV19 and J is TRBJ1-2; D unclear. The CDR3 has 13 residues. Trimming left V 4 bases short and J 6 bases short, with 12 bases between. Germline CDR1 reads LNHDA; CDR2 reads SQIVND (reference sequence).

This rearrangement joins TRBV3-1 (or the pseudogene TRBV3-2) to TRBJ1-1; no clear D. The V end lost 1 base, the J end lost 8 bases, and 8 bases lay between the germline ends. This CDR3 has 12 residues. From germline, CDR1 is LGHDT and CDR2 YNNKEL (reference sequence). The CDR3 spells CASSQGSVEAFF. The CDR3 DNA is TGTGCCAGCAGCCAAGGGTCAGTAGAAGCTTTCTTT.

The V gene is TRBV3-1 (or the pseudogene TRBV3-2), the J gene TRBJ1-5; 9 nucleotides agree with TRBD1. J gave up 4 bases and V 5 bases, and 6 bases lay outside the gene matches. The CDR3 is 15 amino acids. CDR1 is LGHDT and CDR2 is YNNKEL in the germline V gene (reference sequence). CDR3 in amino acids: CASSGRDRENQPQHF. The CDR3 bases are TGTGCCAGCAGCGGCCGGGACAGGGAAAATCAGCCCCAGCATTTT.

V gene TRBV30 combines with J gene TRBJ1-2; D is unresolved. CDR3 length equals 15 residues. V lost 0 bases and J 0 bases, leaving 11 bases between the germline ends. Germline V gene lookup returns CDR1 GTSNPN and CDR2 SVGIG (reference sequence). CDR3 coding DNA: TGTGCCTGGAGTGTACTTCACCGAGCTAACTATGGCTACACCTTC. Its translation: CAWSVLHRANYGYTF.

This chain joins TRBV15 and TRBJ2-5, with TRBD1 as a possible D gene (5 bases). The germline gives CDR1 LNHNV, CDR2 YYDKDF (reference sequence). This CDR3 region has 14 residues. V dropped 3 bases and J dropped 1 base, with 9 bases sitting between them. CDR3 sequence reads: CATSSRQSQETQYF. The CDR3 nucleotides read TGTGCCACCAGCAGTCGACAGAGCCAAGAGACCCAGTACTTC.

This rearrangement joins TRBV28 to TRBJ1-6; D not certain. CDR3 size: 11 residues. Germline lookup yields CDR1 MDHEN and CDR2 SYDVKM. V dropped 4 bases and J dropped 7 bases, with 2 bases sitting between them. The CDR3 loop reads CASSSNSPLHF. DNA of the CDR3: TGTGCCAGCAGTTCGAATTCACCCCTCCACTTT.

The chain uses TRBV7-9 and TRBJ2-2; 7 bases are a match to TRBD2. V lost 10 bases, J lost 4 bases, and 15 bases stayed unmatched. The CDR3 has 16 residues. Germline CDR1 reads SEHNR; CDR2 reads FQNEAQ (reference sequence). Written as DNA, the CDR3 is TGTGCCACCGGCCACTTATACGGGGGGTCCACCGGGGAGCTGTTTTTT. Amino acid sequence: CATGHLYGGSTGELFF.

The sample holds one count of this clone. This chain's CDR3 is CASTSQGGPATDTQYF. CDR3 in DNA: TGTGCCAGTACCTCACAAGGTGGACCAGCCACAGATACGCAGTATTTT. The chain employs TRBV19 and TRBJ2-3, with unresolved D. This CDR3 contains 16 residues. Trimming shortened V by 7 bases and J by 2 bases, and 19 bases separated the two germline ends. Germline CDR1 is LNHDA and CDR2 is SQIVND (reference sequence).

The rearrangement links TRBV18 to TRBJ1-2; D is uncertain. Trimming left V 1 base short and J 4 bases short, with 13 bases between. The V gene's germline CDR1 is KGHSH and CDR2 LQKENI. This CDR3 region has 15 residues. CDR3 region: CASSPHRTLGYGYTF. Written as DNA, the CDR3 is TGTGCCAGCTCACCACACCGGACCTTGGGCTATGGCTACACCTTC.

This clone was seen a handful of times. The chain is built from TRBV2 and TRBJ1-2; TRBD1 might be the D (5 bases). The ends were cut back, 7 bases at V and 8 bases at J, with 20 bases in the middle. CDR1 and CDR2 from the germline V gene are SNHLY and FYNNEI. There are 14 residues in the CDR3. The chain's CDR3 is CASTGDHAGGGYTF. The CDR3 region has the DNA TGTGCCAGCACAGGAGATCATGCCGGGGGAGGCTACACCTTC.

The chain recombines TRBV5-4 with TRBJ1-1, with TRBD1 as a possible D gene (5 bases). CDR3 length: 11 residues. Germline V gives CDR1 SGHNT, CDR2 YYREEE (reference sequence). The germline V and J ends were trimmed by 4 bases and 7 bases, with 8 bases remaining between them. In DNA form, the CDR3 reads TGTGCCAGCAGCCCCGGGGGTGAAGCTTTCTTT. Its protein is CASSPGGEAFF.